Listed here are 27 T cell receptor beta chains from one sample, sequenced in a study of vaccination effects on CD4 cells after COVID-19. Investigators separated out CD4+ T cells once 10 days of culture had passed. Each participant was administered two doses of either the BNT162b2 or the mRNA-1273 vaccine. Sequencing used immunoSEQ multiplex PCR; TCRdb keeps in-frame clones, though not all of them. The repertoire holds more than 60,000 clones, roughly 81% seen once, with 2.2% in the top ten. Their antigen targets remain unknown. The sample here was CD4+ T cells from PBMCs cultured without peptide, taken after COVID-19 vaccination. The receptors shown here come from a human donor who received a COVID-19 vaccine.

V is TRBV6-5 and J is TRBJ2-3; possible D gene TRBD1, 5 bases. The CDR3 consists of 14 residues. The ends were cut back, 6 bases at V and 0 bases at J, with 10 bases in the middle. CDR1 and CDR2 from the germline V gene are MNHEY and SVGAGI. CDR3 in amino acids: CASRRQSSTDTQYF. CDR3 nucleotide sequence: TGTGCCAGCAGAAGACAGAGTAGCACAGATACGCAGTATTTT.

The V gene is TRBV4-2, the J gene TRBJ1-2, with 7 bases lining up with TRBD1. Germline trimming cut 0 bases from V and 2 bases from J; bases unmatched to any gene: 6. The CDR3 consists of 16 residues. Germline V CDR1 and CDR2: LGHNA, YNFKEQ. This CDR3 is CASSQDMQGGNYGYTF. The CDR3 region has the DNA TGTGCCAGCAGCCAAGATATGCAGGGGGGAAACTATGGCTACACCTTC.

The CDR3 loop is CASSQVPGPSGNTIYF. Here the CDR3 DNA reads TGCGCCAGCAGCCAAGTTCCAGGGCCCTCTGGAAACACCATATATTTT. This chain links TRBV4-1 with TRBJ1-3, with D maybe TRBD1 (5 bases). Germline V gives CDR1 MGHRA, CDR2 YSYEKL. Trimming stripped 1 base from V and 0 bases from J, with 10 bases between. The CDR3 totals 16 residues.

A few counts support this clone. The rearrangement uses TRBV4-2 and TRBJ2-3, with 8 positions matching TRBD2. Germline trimming cut 0 bases from V and 5 bases from J; bases unmatched to any gene: 16. CDR1 is LGHNA and CDR2 is YNFKEQ in the germline V gene. The CDR3 runs to 19 residues. The CDR3 coding sequence is TGTGCCAGCAGCCAAGATTTCGGGGGGGACTTTACCCTTCGAGATACGCAGTATTTT. Translating gives CASSQDFGGDFTLRDTQYF.

In nucleotides, the CDR3 is TGTGCCAGCAGCTTGGAACAGTTTGATACGCAGTATTTT. As protein: CASSLEQFDTQYF. This sequence joins TRBV5-5 and TRBJ2-3; D not resolved. The V end lost 0 bases, the J end lost 6 bases, and 8 bases lay between the germline ends. This CDR3 contains 13 residues. The germline gives CDR1 SGHKS, CDR2 YYEKEE (reference sequence). The whole variable domain, remainder taken from reference TRBV5-5 and TRBJ2-3, is DAGVTQSPTHLIKTRGQQVTLRCSPISGHKSVSWYQQVLGQGPQFIFQYYEKEERGRGNFPDRFSARQFPNYSSELNVNALLLGDSALYLCASSLEQFDTQYFGPGTRLTVL.

The chain employs TRBV27 and TRBJ1-6; D remains unclear. Trimming removed 0 bases from V and 10 bases from J, with 19 bases in between. The germline V gene encodes CDR1 MNHEY and CDR2 SMNVEV (reference sequence). The CDR3 runs to 17 residues. CDR3 residues: CASSLSPGQLFGSPLHF. The CDR3 DNA reads TGTGCCAGCAGTTTATCGCCAGGCCAACTGTTTGGGTCACCCCTCCACTTT.

This chain joins TRBV6-5 and TRBJ1-5; 7 bases match TRBD1. The CDR3 runs 15 residues. Looked up from germline, CDR1 is MNHEY and CDR2 is SVGAGI. J gave up 5 bases and V 5 bases, and 9 bases lay outside the gene matches. The CDR3 DNA reads TGTGCCAGCAGTCCCACAGGGGTACTCGATCAGCCCCAGCATTTT. Encoded protein: CASSPTGVLDQPQHF.

The chain uses TRBV5-6 and TRBJ2-7; perhaps TRBD1 as D (5 bases). The CDR3 covers 14 residues. The germline V and J ends were trimmed by 1 base and 2 bases, with 10 bases remaining between them. CDR1 and CDR2 from the germline V gene are SGHDT and YYEEEE. CDR3 sequence reads: CASSLSRGTYEQYV. As DNA, the CDR3 is TGTGCCAGCAGCTTGAGTAGGGGAACCTACGAGCAGTACGTC.

The rearrangement joins TRBV6-1 to TRBJ2-3; tentative D call: TRBD1 (5 bases). Germline CDR1 reads MNHNS; CDR2 reads SASEGT. Trimming left V 0 bases short and J 13 bases short, with 14 bases between. CDR3 length: 13 residues. CDR3 sequence reads: CASSEAGRAPEYF. In DNA, the CDR3 is TGTGCCAGCAGTGAAGCTGGCAGGGCGCCCGAGTATTTT.

This clone has a handful of counts. The chain couples TRBV10-2 to TRBJ1-6; 9 bases line up with TRBD1. V dropped 6 bases and J dropped 6; count of bases not matched to a gene: 3. The V gene's germline CDR1 is WSHSY and CDR2 SAAADI. This CDR3 spans 14 amino acids. The CDR3 spells CASSPGQGNSPLHF. CDR3 in DNA: TGCGCCAGCAGCCCGGGACAGGGTAATTCACCCCTCCACTTT.

The rearrangement joins TRBV29-1 to TRBJ2-3; the D gene is possibly TRBD1 (6 bases). V was cut by 7 bases and J by 2 bases, with 16 bases left in between. CDR3 length: 14 amino acids. Per the germline V gene, CDR1 is SQVTM and CDR2 is ANQGSEA. CDR3: CSAQRGKNTDTQYF. CDR3 DNA sequence: TGCAGCGCGCAAAGGGGGAAGAACACAGATACGCAGTATTTT.

The V gene is TRBV12-5, the J gene TRBJ2-3, with unresolved D. This CDR3 is built from 16 residues. Looked up from germline, CDR1 is LGHNT and CDR2 is FRNRAP. Trimming pared 7 bases from V and 7 bases from J, leaving 24 bases between. The CDR3 DNA is TGTGCTAGTGCCCCAGCGAGGCCTGGCACCTTATATACGCAGTATTTT. It yields the protein CASAPARPGTLYTQYF.

V and J are TRBV2 and TRBJ1-5; D gene unclear. Germline V CDR1 and CDR2: SNHLY, FYNNEI. This CDR3 comprises 15 residues. The V gene lost 5 bases and the J gene lost 0 bases, with 11 bases spanning the gap. CDR3 DNA: TGTGCCAGCAGTAGAGACACCCTTAGCAATCAGCCCCAGCATTTT. It translates to CASSRDTLSNQPQHF.

The gene calls are TRBV19 and TRBJ1-6, with a possible D match to TRBD1 (6 bases). This CDR3 is built from 16 residues. Germline loops: CDR1 LNHDA, CDR2 SQIVND (reference sequence). Trimming pared 5 bases from V and 4 bases from J, leaving 15 bases between. In DNA, the CDR3 is TGTGCCAGTAGTGAACGACAGAGGGGGTATAATTCACCCCTCCACTTT. Translation gives CASSERQRGYNSPLHF.

The chain recombines TRBV10-1 with TRBJ2-5; D is tentatively TRBD1 or TRBD2 (5 bases each). Trimming removed 3 bases from V and 5 bases from J, with 13 bases in between. The V gene's germline CDR1 is WNHNN and CDR2 SYGVQD (reference sequence). CDR3 length: 14 residues. As DNA, the CDR3 is TGCGCCAGCAGTGACCGGGGACCAGAGGAGACCCAGTACTTC. The encoded protein is CASSDRGPEETQYF.

The chain is built from TRBV2 and TRBJ1-2; 11 nucleotides agree with TRBD1. The junction had 8 bases not matched to a gene; V was cut back by 6 bases and J by 8 bases. The germline V gene has CDR1 SNHLY and CDR2 FYNNEI. This CDR3 comprises 14 residues. CDR3 bases: TGTGCCAGCAGCGCGTGGGGACAGGGGGAAGGCTACACCTTC. Translated: CASSAWGQGEGYTF.

The chain uses TRBV24-1 and TRBJ1-1; D possibly corresponds to TRBD1 (6 bases). V was shortened by 7 bases and J by 1 base, with 15 bases between the two germline ends. From germline, CDR1 is KGHDR and CDR2 SFDVKD. The length of the CDR3 is 15 residues. The CDR3 here is CATRALGGTNTEAFF. The CDR3 DNA is TGTGCCACCAGAGCCCTAGGGGGGACGAACACTGAAGCTTTCTTT.

This clone was counted between two and nine times. V gene TRBV12-3 or TRBV12-4 combines with J gene TRBJ2-1; no clear D gene. The V gene lost 2 bases and the J gene lost 4 bases, with 6 bases spanning the gap. This CDR3 is 13 amino acids long. The CDR3 coding sequence is TGTGCCAGCAGTTTAAGTCTGTACAATGAGCAGTTCTTC. This gives the protein CASSLSLYNEQFF.

The genes are TRBV4-3 and TRBJ1-5; no definite D call. The CDR3 consists of 15 residues. In germline, CDR1 is LGHNA, CDR2 YSLEER. Trimming removed 0 bases at V and 6 bases at J, with 12 bases between. CDR3 loop: CASSQDGSGTQPQHF. The CDR3 nucleotides are TGCGCCAGCAGCCAAGATGGTTCAGGCACTCAGCCCCAGCATTTT.

The chain has TRBV27 and TRBJ2-2, with TRBD1 matching 7 bases. Germline V gene sequence: CDR1 MNHEY, CDR2 SMNVEV (reference sequence). The trim removed 6 bases at V and 6 bases at J, leaving 10 bases unmatched. The CDR3 spans 15 residues. The CDR3 sequence: CASSDIQGSPGELFF. In DNA, the CDR3 is TGTGCCAGCAGCGATATACAGGGGTCCCCCGGGGAGCTGTTTTTT.

The V call is TRBV11-1, the J call TRBJ2-5, with 7 bases fitting TRBD1. There are 14 residues in the CDR3. Germline trimming cut 3 bases from V and 5 bases from J; bases unmatched to any gene: 6. The germline CDR1 and CDR2 sequences are SGHAT and FQDESV (reference sequence). The CDR3 DNA sequence: TGTGCCAGCAGCTTGGGCAGGGGGAGCGAGACCCAGTACTTC. Protein: CASSLGRGSETQYF.

V usage is TRBV5-1 and J usage is TRBJ1-6; D unclear. V dropped 0 bases and J dropped 5 bases, with 3 bases sitting between them. CDR3 size: 13 residues. Germline V gene data show CDR1 as SGHRS and CDR2 as YFSETQ. The CDR3 is CASSLENNSPLHF. The CDR3 DNA is TGCGCCAGCAGCTTGGAAAATAATTCACCCCTCCACTTT.

The chain combines TRBV28 with TRBJ1-5; D is unresolved. V dropped 3 bases and J dropped 9 bases, with 9 bases sitting between them. Germline CDR1 and CDR2: MDHEN and SYDVKM. The CDR3 runs to 12 residues. This CDR3 is CASSFIIPPQHF. For the CDR3, the DNA is TGTGCCAGCAGTTTCATAATCCCGCCCCAGCATTTT.

The rearrangement links TRBV3-1 (or the pseudogene TRBV3-2) to TRBJ2-3; TRBD2 agrees at 10 bases. The CDR3 loop spans 16 amino acids. Germline V gene lookup returns CDR1 LGHDT and CDR2 YNNKEL (reference sequence). The V gene end was trimmed by 1 base and the J gene end by 5 bases; junction bases not matched to a gene: 6. The CDR3 DNA is TGTGCCAGCAGCCAAGTGGAGCGGGGGGGCTTAGATACGCAGTATTTT. Protein: CASSQVERGGLDTQYF.

The CDR3 protein is CSASSPGTRTYEQYV. The CDR3 region has the DNA TGCAGTGCTAGTAGCCCCGGGACACGAACCTACGAGCAGTACGTC. The chain carries TRBV20-1 and TRBJ2-7, with a weak D call TRBD1 (6 bases). Germline V gene data show CDR1 as DFQATT and CDR2 as SNEGSKA (reference sequence). V was trimmed by 3 bases and J by 2 bases, leaving 17 bases between them. The CDR3 covers 15 residues.

J is TRBJ1-1 and V is TRBV6-5; D gene uncertain. Germline V lookup: CDR1 MNHEY, CDR2 SVGAGI. The V end lost 3 bases, the J end lost 4 bases, and 12 bases lay between the germline ends. CDR3 length: 14 amino acids. CDR3 residues: CASSYLSGVTEAFF. CDR3 nucleotides: TGTGCCAGCAGTTATCTTTCCGGTGTCACTGAAGCTTTCTTT.

The table lists this clone with a count of one. The chain carries TRBV3-1 (or the pseudogene TRBV3-2) and TRBJ1-2, with 8 bases that match TRBD1. CDR3 size: 14 residues. Germline V gene data show CDR1 as LGHDT and CDR2 as YNNKEL (reference sequence). V trimming: 1 base; J trimming: 8 bases; junction bases outside the gene matches: 6. The CDR3 protein is CASSQGQGAGGYTF. In DNA, the CDR3 is TGTGCCAGCAGCCAAGGCCAGGGGGCAGGAGGCTACACCTTC.